This is a list of T cell receptor beta chains from one sample in a study of blood T cell repertoires in COVID-19. The data were produced by immunoSEQ multiplex PCR, yet TCRdb's version contains in-frame clones alone and is incomplete. Of over 400,000 clones listed, roughly 85% were seen once; the top ten hold about 3%. The material sequenced was peripheral blood. Receptors originate from a human donor in a cohort sampled during active COVID-19. The CDR3 runs from the conserved cysteine through the conserved F or W. The D gene is left open where the match is weak. Some rows have no size entry. The others give once, few or many, or a class for an expanded clone.

TRBJ1-2	TRBV5-1	-	TRBD1	TGCGCCAGCAGCTTGGGACAGGGGGCTGATGGCTACACCTTC	CASSLGQGADGYTF
TRBJ2-1	TRBV5-8	few	-	TGTGCCAGCAGCTTGGGACTAGGGTACAATGAGCAGTTCTTC	CASSLGLGYNEQFF
TRBJ2-1	TRBV6-5	-	-	TGTGCCAGCAGCCACCGGCGGAGCTCCTACAATGAGCAGTTCTTC	CASSHRRSSYNEQFF
TRBJ2-6	TRBV4-2	-	TRBD2	TGTGCCAGCAGCCCCATGGGAAGGACTAGCGGGACATTTGGGGCCAACGTCCTGACTTTC	CASSPMGRTSGTFGANVLTF
TRBJ1-2	TRBV9	-	TRBD1	TGTGCCAGCAGCCCGAGGACAGGATTCTTCTATGGCTACACCTTC	CASSPRTGFFYGYTF
TRBJ1-2	TRBV29-1	-	TRBD1	TGCAGCGTGGGGGACAGTGAATACACCTTC	CSVGDSEYTF
TRBJ2-3	TRBV7-3	-	TRBD2	TGTGCCAGCAGCTTAACTCCGGGAGGGGTCGGCACAGATACGCAGTATTTT	CASSLTPGGVGTDTQYF
TRBJ2-7	TRBV19	few	TRBD1	TGTGCCAGTAGTTCCCGGGACAGGGACGAGCAGTACTTC	CASSSRDRDEQYF
TRBJ1-5	TRBV6-2/TRBV6-3	-	-	TGTGCCAGCAGTTATCAATCAGGGGCCAATCAGCCCCAGCATTTT	CASSYQSGANQPQHF
TRBJ1-2	TRBV28	once	-	-	CASSSSEQGYYGYTF
TRBJ2-2	TRBV12-2	-	-	TGTGCAAGTCGCCCGATACTAGCCCCAGCCGGGAGGGTCGATTACACCGGGGAGCTGTTTTTT	CASRPILAPAGRVDYTGELFF
TRBJ1-5	TRBV3-1/TRBV3-2	-	-	TGTGCCAGCAGCCAAAAAAGGGACTCGCCCCAGCATTTT	CASSQKRDSPQHF
TRBJ2-1	TRBV5-1	-	TRBD2	TGCGCCAGCAGCTTCGCCCTAGCGGGAGGGCGTCATGAGCAGTTCTTC	CASSFALAGGRHEQFF
TRBJ2-3	TRBV5-6	-	-	TGTGCCAGCAGCTCTGGAGAAGATACGCAGTATTTT	CASSSGEDTQYF
TRBJ2-3	TRBV5-1	-	TRBD1	TGCGCCAGCAGCTTGTTTTCCGGGACAGGCGACCGAGATACGCAGTATTTT	CASSLFSGTGDRDTQYF
TRBJ1-2	TRBV5-1	many	TRBD1	TGCGCCAGCAGCGCGGACAGGGGGGCCTATGGCTACACCTTC	CASSADRGAYGYTF
TRBJ2-7	TRBV13	-	-	TGTGCCAGCAGCCCAATCGGGGCCTACGAGCAGTACTTC	CASSPIGAYEQYF
TRBJ2-1	TRBV30	-	-	TGTGCCTGGAGTGTGAACTATAGGGGTGAGCAGTTCTTC	CAWSVNYRGEQFF
TRBJ2-7	TRBV5-4	-	TRBD1	TGTGCCAGCAGCCCCTCCGGGACAGGGAACTACGAGCAGTACTTC	CASSPSGTGNYEQYF
TRBJ2-4	TRBV6-2/TRBV6-3	few	TRBD2	TGTGCCAGCAGTTACTCGTCTAGCGGGACCAAAAACATTCAGTACTTC	CASSYSSSGTKNIQYF
TRBJ1-2	TRBV6-5	-	TRBD1	TGTGCCAGCAGTTACCGGACAGGGGGAGACTATGGCTACACCTTC	CASSYRTGGDYGYTF
TRBJ1-1	TRBV11-2	-	-	TGTGCCAGCAGCCCACTCGAGGGCACTGAAGCTTTCTTT	CASSPLEGTEAFF
TRBJ1-1	TRBV5-6	-	-	TGTGCCAGCAGCCCGTCGAGCGGGCGGGGCACTGAAGCTTTCTTT	CASSPSSGRGTEAFF
TRBJ1-3	TRBV5-8	once	TRBD1	TGTGCCAGCAGCTGGGTAATCAGGGGGCGAGGAACTGGAAACACCATATATTTT	CASSWVIRGRGTGNTIYF
TRBJ1-6	TRBV11-2	few	-	TGTGCCAGCAACTCACGGCAACAGGGAACCTCACCCCTCCACTTT	CASNSRQQGTSPLHF
TRBJ1-1	TRBV7-2	-	TRBD1	TGTGCCAGCAGCCTAAGACCGGGACAGGGGGCGTGGGAAGCTTTCTTT	CASSLRPGQGAWEAFF
TRBJ2-1	TRBV7-6	-	-	TGTGCCTACCAGGGCAGGGGTCCCTACAATGAGCAGTTCTTC	CAYQGRGPYNEQFF
TRBJ2-2	TRBV18	-	TRBD1	TGTGCCAGCTCACCAAACAGGGGGACCGGGGAGCTGTTTTTT	CASSPNRGTGELFF
TRBJ2-3	TRBV24-1	-	-	TGTGCCACCAGTGACGCCCGGCAGCGTACCCCAGATACGCAGTATTTT	CATSDARQRTPDTQYF
TRBJ2-6	TRBV7-2	-	-	TGTGCCAGCAGCTCCCGTCTCCAGTCCAATTCTGGGGCCAACGTCCTGACTTTC	CASSSRLQSNSGANVLTF
TRBJ1-5	TRBV9	few	TRBD1	TGTGCCAGCAGCGTAGAGGCAGGGGGATTTCAGCCCCAGCATTTT	CASSVEAGGFQPQHF
TRBJ2-1	TRBV7-8	-	TRBD2	TGTGCCAGCAGCCCCCATCGACTAGCGGGAGGGCGCAATGAGCAGTTCTTC	CASSPHRLAGGRNEQFF
TRBJ1-2	TRBV30	-	TRBD1	TGTGCCTGGAGTTCTCTAGGACAGGGGGATGGCTACACCTTC	CAWSSLGQGDGYTF
TRBJ1-5	TRBV3-1/TRBV3-2	-	-	TGTGCCAGCAGCCAAGTCCCTAATCAGCCCCAGCATTTT	CASSQVPNQPQHF
TRBJ1-2	TRBV12-3/TRBV12-4	-	-	TGTGCCAGCAGTTACCGAGGGGGAACTGGCTACACCTTC	CASSYRGGTGYTF
TRBJ2-5	TRBV19	-	TRBD1	TGTGCCAGTAGTAGACCGGGACAGGGGGCAAAGACCCAGTACTTC	CASSRPGQGAKTQYF
TRBJ1-6	TRBV2	many	TRBD1	TGTGCCGGCAATCGACAGGGGTTTGGTTCACCCCTCCACTTT	CAGNRQGFGSPLHF
TRBJ1-1	TRBV12-3/TRBV12-4	-	TRBD1	TGTGCCAGCACCGAACAGGGGGCCGCTGAAGCTTTCTTT	CASTEQGAAEAFF
TRBJ1-4	TRBV7-9	once	-	TGTGCCAGCAGCTTAGAACCCCAGAATGAAAAACTGTTTTTT	CASSLEPQNEKLFF
TRBJ1-2	TRBV9	-	TRBD1	TGTGCCAGCAGCCCCGGACAGGGAGGCTACACCTTC	CASSPGQGGYTF
TRBJ1-2	TRBV28	-	-	TGTGCCAGCAGTGTAATGACAGGCAACCCCTGGGGCTACACCTTC	CASSVMTGNPWGYTF
TRBJ2-7	TRBV10-3	few	TRBD1	TGTGCCATCAGTGGGACCGGGACAGGGGGCGACGAGCAGTACTTC	CAISGTGTGGDEQYF
TRBJ1-1	TRBV9	-	-	TGTGCCAGCAGCGTAGGGCAGGGCTGGGCTGAAGCTTTCTTT	CASSVGQGWAEAFF
TRBJ2-7	TRBV6-4	-	-	TGTGCCAGCTTGTTATCCTACGAGCAGTACTTC	CASLLSYEQYF
TRBJ2-1	TRBV6-2/TRBV6-3	-	TRBD2	TGTGCCAGCAGTGTTAGCGGGGGCCTCAATGAGCAGTTCTTC	CASSVSGGLNEQFF
TRBJ2-7	TRBV5-5	-	TRBD1	TGTGCCAGCAGCTTTCGGGACAGGGGGATCTACGAGCAGTACTTC	CASSFRDRGIYEQYF
TRBJ1-2	TRBV30	-	-	TGTGCCTGGGCTACCGCGAGCTATGGCTACACCTTC	CAWATASYGYTF
TRBJ2-7	TRBV7-2	-	-	TGTGCCAGCAGCTTAGCCCCGGACAGTTACGAGCAGTACTTC	CASSLAPDSYEQYF
TRBJ2-7	TRBV27	-	-	TGTGCCAGCAGGAAGGGGGGGGGAACCTACGAGCAGTACTTC	CASRKGGGTYEQYF
TRBJ1-5	TRBV19	-	TRBD1	TGTGCCAGTAGTAACCAGGGGGGCCAGCCCCAGCATTTT	CASSNQGGQPQHF
TRBJ1-1	TRBV7-2	-	-	TGTGCCAGCAGGAAAGAGTACACTGAAGCTTTCTTT	CASRKEYTEAFF
TRBJ2-5	TRBV9	-	-	TGTGCCAGCAGCGGGCAGGGATCGGAGACCCAGTACTTC	CASSGQGSETQYF
TRBJ2-2	TRBV27	-	TRBD1	TGTGCCAGTCAACAGGGGAGAAACACCGGGGAGCTGTTTTTT	CASQQGRNTGELFF